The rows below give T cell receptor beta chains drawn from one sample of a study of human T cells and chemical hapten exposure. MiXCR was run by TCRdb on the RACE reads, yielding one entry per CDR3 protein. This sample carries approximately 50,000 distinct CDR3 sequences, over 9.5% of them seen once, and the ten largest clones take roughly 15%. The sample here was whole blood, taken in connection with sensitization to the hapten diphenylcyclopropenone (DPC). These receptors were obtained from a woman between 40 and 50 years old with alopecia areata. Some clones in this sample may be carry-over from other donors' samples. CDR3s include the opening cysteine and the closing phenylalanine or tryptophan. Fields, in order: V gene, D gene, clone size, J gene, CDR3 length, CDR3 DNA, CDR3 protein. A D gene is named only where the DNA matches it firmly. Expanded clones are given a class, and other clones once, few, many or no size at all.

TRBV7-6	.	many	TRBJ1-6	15	TGTGCCAGCAGCTTATCGGGGAGGAGGCTCATAGCCCTCCACTTT	CASSLSGRRLIALHF
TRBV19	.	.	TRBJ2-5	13	TGTGCCAGCGCTGCAGGGATTTTAGAGACCCAGTACTTC	CASAAGILETQYF
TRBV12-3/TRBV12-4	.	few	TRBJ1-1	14	TGTGCCAGCAGTTTAGTCCCGGGGAACACTGAAGCTTTCTTT	CASSLVPGNTEAFF
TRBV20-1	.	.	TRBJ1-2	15	TGCAGTGCTAATGTTCGATCCATCGCCCCCTATGGCTACACCTTC	CSANVRSIAPYGYTF
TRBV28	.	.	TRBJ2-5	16	TGTGCCAGCAGCCCCTCGACGGACCATTTTCGAGAGACCCAGTACTTC	CASSPSTDHFRETQYF
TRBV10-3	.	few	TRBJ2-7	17	TGTGCCATCAGTGAGTCGTATCAGGGTGCCGGATACTACGAGCAGTACTTC	CAISESYQGAGYYEQYF
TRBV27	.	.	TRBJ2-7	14	TGTGCCAGCAGTTTACTAGGAGGGGACTACGAGCAGTACTTC	CASSLLGGDYEQYF
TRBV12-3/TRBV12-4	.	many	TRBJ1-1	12	TGTGCCAGCAGTTCTGGACAGTTTAAAGCTTTCTTT	CASSSGQFKAFF
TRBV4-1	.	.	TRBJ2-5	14	TGCGCCAGCAGCCAAGGGGACATACAAGAGACCCAGTACTTC	CASSQGDIQETQYF
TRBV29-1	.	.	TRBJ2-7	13	TGCAGCGTTGAGACGGACAGCCCCTACGAGCAGTACTTC	CSVETDSPYEQYF
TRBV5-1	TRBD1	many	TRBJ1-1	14	TGCGCCAGCAGAACGGGACAGGCGAACACTGAAGCTTTCTTT	CASRTGQANTEAFF
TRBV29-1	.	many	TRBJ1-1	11	TGCAGCGTTTATGGGAACACTGAAGCTTTCTTT	CSVYGNTEAFF
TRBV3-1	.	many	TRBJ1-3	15	TGTGCCAGCAGCCAAAGGGCCCCTGAGGCGGACACCATATATTTT	CASSQRAPEADTIYF
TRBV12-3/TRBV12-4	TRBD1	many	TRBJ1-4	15	TGTGCCAGCAGTGCCGACAGGGCCTTGGGTGAAAAACTGTTTTTT	CASSADRALGEKLFF
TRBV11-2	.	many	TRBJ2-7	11	TGTGCCAGCAGTTCCCCCCACGAGCAGTACTTC	CASSSPHEQYF
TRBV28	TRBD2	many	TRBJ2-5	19	TGTGCCAGCAGTCCGGACAGGGGCAAGACTAGCGGGGGCCAAGAGACCCAGTACTTC	CASSPDRGKTSGGQETQYF
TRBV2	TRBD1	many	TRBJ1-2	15	TGTGCCAGCAGTGAAGCCGGGACAGCTAACTATGGCTACACCTTC	CASSEAGTANYGYTF
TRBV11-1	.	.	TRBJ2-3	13	TGTGCCAGCAGCCGGGGGACGGCAGATACGCAGTATTTT	CASSRGTADTQYF
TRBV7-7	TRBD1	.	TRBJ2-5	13	TGTGCCAGCAGCGGGGACAGAAAAGAGACCCAGTACTTC	CASSGDRKETQYF
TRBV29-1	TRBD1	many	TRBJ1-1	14	TGCAGCACAGCCCCGGGACAGGGATTCACTGAAGCTTTCTTT	CSTAPGQGFTEAFF
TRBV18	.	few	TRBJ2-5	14	TGTGCCAGCTCCGGGACGGTAAACCAAGAGACCCAGTACTTC	CASSGTVNQETQYF
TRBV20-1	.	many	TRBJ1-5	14	TGCAGTGCTAGAGATCTTCAATTGAATCAGCCCCAGCATTTT	CSARDLQLNQPQHF
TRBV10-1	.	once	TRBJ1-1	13	TGCGCCAGCAGTGCCATAGCAGGTAGAGAAGCTTTCTTT	CASSAIAGREAFF